The 29 T cell receptor beta chains reported below all come from one sample, sequenced in a study of Ad26.COV2.S vaccination and SARS-CoV-2 variants. Method: immunoSEQ multiplex PCR; TCRdb's copy keeps in-frame clones and lacks some. Among a few hundred thousand clones listed, around 86% were seen once. Treatment noted: over 15 received Ad26.COV2.S at low or high dose, single or two shots; 5 received placebo; per-sample allocation not given. Samples came from day 63 after the first vaccine or placebo injection. The source was peripheral blood, collected in a trial of Ad26.COV2.S vaccine versus placebo. The receptors here all came from a person between 18 and 59 years old who received the Ad26.COV2.S COVID-19 vaccine or a placebo.

The chain links TRBV5-1 to TRBJ1-1, with 7 positions matching TRBD1. The J segment lost 8 bases and the V segment lost 0 bases, leaving 10 bases of the junction unmatched. CDR1 is SGHRS and CDR2 is YFSETQ in the germline V gene. CDR3 length equals 15 residues. CDR3 DNA: TGCGCCAGCAGCTTGGCCGGCCGGACGGACAGGGAAGCTTTCTTT. It encodes CASSLAGRTDREAFF.

V usage is TRBV2 and J usage is TRBJ2-2; TRBD1 or TRBD2 may be the D gene (6 bases each). The CDR3 extends over 16 amino acids. The V end was cut by 6 bases, the J end by 6 bases, with 20 bases between. The germline gives CDR1 SNHLY, CDR2 FYNNEI. In nucleotides, the CDR3 is TGTGCCAGCAGAAAAAATTGGGCCCGGGGGCCCGGGGAGCTGTTTTTT. It encodes CASRKNWARGPGELFF.

The rearrangement uses TRBV3-1 (or the pseudogene TRBV3-2) and TRBJ2-2, with a weak D call TRBD1 (6 bases). The length of the CDR3 is 14 residues. Germline CDR1 and CDR2: LGHDT and YNNKEL (reference sequence). V was clipped by 1 base and J by 5 bases, with 8 bases between them. Written as DNA, the CDR3 is TGTGCCAGCAGCCAAGTCCAGGGGACCGGGGAGCTGTTTTTT. Amino acid sequence: CASSQVQGTGELFF.

This sequence joins TRBV18 and TRBJ1-1, with TRBD1 identical over 10 bases. The CDR3 contains 13 residues. The J segment lost 3 bases and the V segment lost 6 bases, leaving 1 base of the junction unmatched. CDR1 is KGHSH and CDR2 is LQKENI in the germline V gene. The CDR3 protein is CASSGQGDTEAFF. The CDR3 DNA is TGTGCCAGCTCCGGACAGGGGGACACTGAAGCTTTCTTT.

This sequence joins TRBV30 and TRBJ2-6; D remains ambiguous. V lost 4 bases and J 0 bases, leaving 13 bases between the germline ends. Per germline, CDR1 GTSNPN and CDR2 SVGIG (reference sequence). The CDR3 is 16 residues long. The CDR3 nucleotides read TGTGCCTGGAAGGTCGACCGAAGCTCTGGGGCCAACGTCCTGACTTTC. It is translated as CAWKVDRSSGANVLTF.

The chain employs TRBV20-1 and TRBJ2-7; D not resolved. This CDR3 is 11 amino acids long. Germline V gene data show CDR1 as DFQATT and CDR2 as SNEGSKA (reference sequence). V was trimmed by 6 bases and J by 3 bases, leaving 9 bases between them. In DNA form, the CDR3 reads TGCAGTGCCAACCTGATCTACGAGCAGTACTTC. Its protein is CSANLIYEQYF.

The chain combines TRBV19 with TRBJ1-5; no definite D call. V was pared by 5 bases and J by 5 bases, with 16 bases between. There are 15 residues in the CDR3. Germline values: CDR1 LNHDA, CDR2 SQIVND (reference sequence). DNA for the CDR3: TGTGCCAGTAGTTCTCCGGGAACCCAAGATCAGCCCCAGCATTTT. This codes for CASSSPGTQDQPQHF.

This clone turned up a few times. CDR3 nucleotide sequence: TGTGCCAGCAGTTTAATGGGGGGTAGCAATCAGCCCCAGCATTTT. Its translation is CASSLMGGSNQPQHF. The V call is TRBV27, the J call TRBJ1-5, with D possibly matching TRBD1 (5 bases). The V gene lost 2 bases and the J gene lost 0 bases, with 8 bases spanning the gap. The V gene's germline CDR1 is MNHEY and CDR2 SMNVEV (reference sequence). The CDR3 covers 15 residues.

The chain uses TRBV12-3 or TRBV12-4 and TRBJ2-3; D is unclear. The CDR3 contains 11 residues. V gave up 3 bases and J gave up 6 bases, with 4 bases separating them. The CDR3 loop reads CASSLRDTQYF. The CDR3 DNA reads TGTGCCAGCAGTTTGAGGGATACGCAGTATTTT.

J is TRBJ2-4 and V is TRBV4-1; D tentatively reads TRBD1 or TRBD2 (6 bases each). Germline V gene lookup returns CDR1 MGHRA and CDR2 YSYEKL. The CDR3 runs to 15 residues. V lost 2 bases to trimming and J lost 1 base, with 9 bases between them. CDR3 bases: TGCGCCAGCAGCCAACAAGGGGGGGCCAAAAACATTCAGTACTTC. This translates into CASSQQGGAKNIQYF.

This sequence joins TRBV20-1 and TRBJ1-2; perhaps TRBD1 as D (5 bases). The germline V gene has CDR1 DFQATT and CDR2 SNEGSKA (reference sequence). This CDR3 is 12 amino acids long. The V gene lost 3 bases and the J gene lost 7 bases, with 12 bases spanning the gap. The CDR3 region is CSASGRASGYTF. CDR3 bases: TGCAGTGCTAGTGGCAGGGCAAGTGGCTACACCTTC.

The V gene is TRBV6-5, the J gene TRBJ1-3; 7 bases map to TRBD1. Germline assignment: CDR1 MNHEY and CDR2 SVGAGI. The V gene end was trimmed by 5 bases and the J gene end by 0 bases; junction bases not matched to a gene: 4. The CDR3 is made up of 15 amino acids. This CDR3 reads CASSPRQGSGNTIYF. In DNA form, the CDR3 reads TGTGCCAGCAGTCCTAGACAGGGCTCTGGAAACACCATATATTTT.

V is TRBV19 and J is TRBJ2-6; D is undetermined. There are 15 residues in the CDR3. Between the trimmed V and J ends, which lost 3 bases and 2 bases, there was a span of 8 bases. Looked up from germline, CDR1 is LNHDA and CDR2 is SQIVND (reference sequence). The CDR3 protein is CASSMRVAGANVLTF. CDR3 nucleotides: TGTGCCAGTAGTATGAGAGTAGCTGGGGCCAACGTCCTGACTTTC.

V gene TRBV4-1 combines with J gene TRBJ2-5; TRBD1 matches at 10 bases. The CDR3 loop spans 15 amino acids. Unmatched junction bases numbered 6, after V lost 4 bases and J lost 4 bases. Germline CDR1 MGHRA, CDR2 YSYEKL. The CDR3 DNA sequence: TGCGCCAGCAGCCCTAGACAGGGGGCGGCAGAGACCCAGTACTTC. Its protein is CASSPRQGAAETQYF.

The chain joins TRBV30 to TRBJ2-2; D call uncertain. Trimming shortened V by 3 bases and J by 5 bases, and 7 bases separated the two germline ends. The CDR3 loop spans 12 amino acids. Germline loops: CDR1 GTSNPN, CDR2 SVGIG (reference sequence). The chain's CDR3 is CAWRLYTGELFF. CDR3 sequence (DNA): TGTGCCTGGAGACTCTATACCGGGGAGCTGTTTTTT. Full variable domain (remainder filled in from reference TRBV30 and TRBJ2-2): SQTIHQWPATLVQPVGSPLSLECTVEGTSNPNLYWYRQAAGRGLQLLFYSVGIGQISSEVPQNLSASRPQDRQFILSSKKLLLSDSGFYLCAWRLYTGELFFGEGSRLTVL.

As regards this clone: The same CDR3 also results from other DNA sequences found in this sample. CDR3 in DNA: TGCGCCAGCAGCTTAGGACAGGGATCCGAGCAGTACTTC. This translates into CASSLGQGSEQYF. The chain joins TRBV5-1 to TRBJ2-7, with TRBD1 matching 8 bases. Looked up from germline, CDR1 is SGHRS and CDR2 is YFSETQ. The CDR3 covers 13 residues. The trim removed 2 bases at V and 6 bases at J, leaving 4 bases unmatched.

The rearrangement joins TRBV11-2 to TRBJ2-7; tentative D call: TRBD1 (5 bases). Germline V gives CDR1 SGHAT, CDR2 FQNNGV. With 6 bases removed from V and 2 bases from J, the gap between germline ends came to 23 bases. The CDR3 sequence is 17 residues long. The CDR3 DNA follows: TGTGCCAGCAGTTTACCTTCACCTTTGACAGAAACCTACGAGCAGTACTTC. It specifies CASSLPSPLTETYEQYF.

The chain couples TRBV6-5 to TRBJ2-7; 7 bases map to TRBD2. The CDR3 is made up of 14 amino acids. The junction had 2 bases not matched to a gene; V was cut back by 2 bases and J by 1 base. Per germline, CDR1 MNHEY and CDR2 SVGAGI. The CDR3 DNA reads TGTGCCAGCAGTTACGGGGGGGGATCCTACGAGCAGTACTTC. Its translation: CASSYGGGSYEQYF.

The genes are TRBV2 and TRBJ1-5; 8 nucleotides align to TRBD1. Trimming cost V 5 bases and J 0 bases; bases outside gene matches: 3. CDR1 and CDR2 (germline): SNHLY, FYNNEI. The CDR3 loop spans 15 amino acids. The CDR3 DNA sequence: TGTGCCAGCAGTTTGGACAGGGCTAGCAATCAGCCCCAGCATTTT. The encoded protein is CASSLDRASNQPQHF.

This clone has only a few counts. The V and J genes are TRBV7-9 and TRBJ1-6; D may be TRBD1 (5 bases). The CDR3 has 15 residues. Germline-derived CDR1 and CDR2 are SEHNR and FQNEAQ (reference sequence). Trimming cost V 2 bases and J 10 bases, with 15 bases left between them. The DNA for the CDR3 is TGTGCCAGCAGCTTAATCTCTCAGGGACGATCACCCCTCCACTTT. It translates to CASSLISQGRSPLHF.

Here the CDR3 DNA reads TGTGCCAGCAGTGAAGGGGTGACGGATACTAATGAAAAACTGTTTTTT. It translates to CASSEGVTDTNEKLFF. This chain links TRBV6-1 with TRBJ1-4; D gene uncertain. CDR3 length equals 16 residues. Germline lookup yields CDR1 MNHNS and CDR2 SASEGT. V dropped 1 base and J dropped 2 bases, with 11 bases sitting between them.

This chain connects TRBV5-4 to TRBJ2-7, with D possibly TRBD1 on 5 matching bases. The CDR3 contains 13 residues. Germline V gene sequence: CDR1 SGHNT, CDR2 YYREEE (reference sequence). V lost 2 bases and J lost 1, with 7 bases in between. The chain's CDR3 is CASSFAGSYEQYF. The DNA of the CDR3 is TGTGCCAGCAGCTTTGCAGGGTCCTACGAGCAGTACTTC.

V gene TRBV3-1 (or the pseudogene TRBV3-2) combines with J gene TRBJ1-1; TRBD1 matches at 9 bases. The V gene's germline CDR1 is LGHDT and CDR2 YNNKEL (reference sequence). CDR3 length equals 12 residues. The V and J ends lost 1 base and 11 bases, in that order; junction bases with no gene match: 2. The CDR3 loop reads CASSQGDREAFF. DNA for the CDR3: TGTGCCAGCAGCCAAGGGGACAGGGAGGCTTTCTTT.

This chain uses TRBV15 with TRBJ1-2; TRBD1 matches 8 bases. Per germline, CDR1 LNHNV and CDR2 YYDKDF (reference sequence). The CDR3 consists of 15 residues. Trimming removed 0 bases from V and 8 bases from J; junction bases left unmatched: 8. This chain's CDR3 is CATSREAGGAEGYTF. The CDR3 region has the DNA TGTGCCACCAGCAGAGAGGCAGGGGGCGCCGAGGGCTACACCTTC. The whole variable domain, filled in from reference TRBV15 and TRBJ1-2, reads DAMVIQNPRYQVTQFGKPVTLSCSQTLNHNVMYWYQQKSSQAPKLLFHYYDKDFNNEADTPDNFQSRRPNTSFCFLDIRSPGLGDTAMYLCATSREAGGAEGYTFGSGTRLTVV.

The chain is built from TRBV5-1 and TRBJ1-2; TRBD1 matches 8 bases. CDR1 is SGHRS, CDR2 YFSETQ, per germline. The CDR3 totals 15 residues. The V and J ends lost 2 bases and 4 bases, in that order; junction bases with no gene match: 7. CDR3 protein: CASSLLDRAAYGYTF. DNA for the CDR3: TGCGCCAGCAGCTTATTGGACAGGGCGGCCTATGGCTACACCTTC.

In its sample, this clone was seen once. This chain uses TRBV15 with TRBJ1-2, with D possibly matching TRBD1 (6 bases). V lost 8 bases to trimming and J lost 8 bases, with 24 bases between them. CDR1 is LNHNV, CDR2 YYDKDF, per germline (reference sequence). This CDR3 is built from 15 residues. CDR3 protein: CATGQSTGTHLGYTF. The CDR3 DNA reads as TGTGCCACCGGGCAGAGCACGGGGACACACTTGGGCTACACCTTC.

The chain couples TRBV2 to TRBJ1-5, with a weak D call TRBD1 (5 bases). Looked up from germline, CDR1 is SNHLY and CDR2 is FYNNEI. The length of the CDR3 is 15 residues. Trimming removed 8 bases from V and 3 bases from J, with 17 bases in between. The CDR3 DNA reads TGTGCCAGCGATGGGGGAGGGTCCTACAATCAGCCCCAGCATTTT. Translated, it gives CASDGGGSYNQPQHF.

The V call is TRBV5-4, the J call TRBJ1-4; 10 bases map to TRBD1. The CDR3 covers 14 residues. Germline V gene data show CDR1 as SGHNT and CDR2 as YYREEE (reference sequence). The J segment lost 8 bases and the V segment lost 4 bases, leaving 5 bases of the junction unmatched. The DNA of the CDR3 is TGTGCCAGCAGCAAGGACAGGGGGAACGAAAAACTGTTTTTT. It encodes CASSKDRGNEKLFF.

The chain uses TRBV4-1 and TRBJ1-1; D unclear. The germline gives CDR1 MGHRA, CDR2 YSYEKL. The CDR3 covers 14 residues. Trimming left V 0 bases short and J 1 base short, with 6 bases between. CDR3 DNA sequence: TGCGCCAGCAGCCAAGATGGATGGAACACTGAAGCTTTCTTT. Its translation: CASSQDGWNTEAFF.